One sample yielded the 2 T cell receptor beta chains listed below, sequenced in a study of blood T cell repertoires in COVID-19. Only in-frame clones appear in the TCRdb table, and some are missing; sequencing was by immunoSEQ multiplex PCR. The data contain about 110,000 clones, roughly 80% of them seen just once; the ten biggest clones take up 20% to 25%. The sequencing sample was made of peripheral blood. The receptors stem from a man between 65 and 85 years old with active or convalescent COVID-19.

The chain links TRBV12-3 or TRBV12-4 to TRBJ1-5; a possible D gene is TRBD1 (6 bases). Trimming took off 4 bases at V and 7 bases at J, with 11 bases between the two ends. CDR3 length: 13 residues. The CDR3: CASSSQGLQPQHF. The CDR3, as DNA: TGTGCCAGCAGTTCACAGGGTCTACAGCCCCAGCATTTT.

V gene TRBV6-1 combines with J gene TRBJ1-5; D is perhaps TRBD1 (5 bases). Trimming took off 3 bases at V and 7 bases at J, with 19 bases between the two ends. The CDR3 runs to 16 residues. Germline CDR1 MNHNS, CDR2 SASEGT. The CDR3 DNA sequence: TGTGCCAGCAGTGATCGGGGACGGGGAGGAACCCAGCCCCAGCATTTT. Its protein is CASSDRGRGGTQPQHF.